This TCR beta chain is drawn from a study of T cell clonotyping in hematopoietic cell transplantation. Study-wide results and limits: Without cell sorting, CD4 versus CD8 contributions remain unresolved. Higher Inverse Simpson Index values in graft donor and pretransplant recipient predicted broader posttransplant TCR diversity.

Germline lookup yields CDR1 SQVTM and CDR2 ANQGSEA. Trimming took 6 bases from V and 0 from J, leaving 9 bases between them. The CDR3 extends over 13 amino acids. Only in-frame clones appear in the TCRdb table, and some are missing; sequencing was by immunoSEQ multiplex PCR. This sample has 30,000 to 40,000 clones, with 90% to 95% found just once. As regards this clone: Its antigen is as yet unknown.

Time point defined: recipient sample about 28 days before transplant, after cytoreduction. The chain is built from TRBV29-1 and TRBJ2-1; D is undetermined. The sequence derives from a man aged 35 to 55 with chronic myeloid leukemia. Some clones in this sample may be carry-over from other donors' samples. Material: peripheral blood mononuclear cells, obtained before stem cell transplant. CDR3 sequence: CSVLLSSYNEQFF. CDR3 DNA: TGCAGCGTCCTACTTAGCTCCTACAATGAGCAGTTCTTC.